This T cell receptor (beta chain) was sequenced during a study of tumor-infiltrating lymphocytes in primary liver carcinoma. Researchers generated TCR beta cDNA from about 450 ng of total RNA, relying on a constant-region primer. Libraries for TCR beta were built through three nested multiplex PCR rounds, which together made up a slightly modified ARM-PCR procedure. The opening two PCR rounds, roughly 11 cycles each, paired TRBV1-TRBV30 forward primers with a C-beta reverse primer. TCRdb ran MiXCR on the multiplex PCR reads and lists one entry per CDR3 protein. The sample has 20,000 to 25,000 distinct CDR3 sequences; over 60% are singletons. As to this clonotype: Because the CDR3 is missing its conserved closing phenylalanine or tryptophan, this is likely a read error.

Co-extracting RNA and DNA was done with roughly 17-32 mg of unsorted bulk tissue as input. CDR1 and CDR2 (germline): MNHEY, SVGAGI. The CDR3 is 15 residues long. The J gene is TRBJ2-2, the V gene TRBV6-5; 7 bases fit TRBD2. The source is a woman aged 30 to 39 with primary liver carcinoma and hepatitis B virus infection. Sequencing used liver tumor tissue from sampling region 1. Specified subset: tumor region T1, superior pole. Here the CDR3 reads CASSPLSGGTRELFS. The CDR3 nucleotides are TGTGCCAGCAGCCCCTTATCGGGAGGCACCAGGGAGCTGTTTTCT.